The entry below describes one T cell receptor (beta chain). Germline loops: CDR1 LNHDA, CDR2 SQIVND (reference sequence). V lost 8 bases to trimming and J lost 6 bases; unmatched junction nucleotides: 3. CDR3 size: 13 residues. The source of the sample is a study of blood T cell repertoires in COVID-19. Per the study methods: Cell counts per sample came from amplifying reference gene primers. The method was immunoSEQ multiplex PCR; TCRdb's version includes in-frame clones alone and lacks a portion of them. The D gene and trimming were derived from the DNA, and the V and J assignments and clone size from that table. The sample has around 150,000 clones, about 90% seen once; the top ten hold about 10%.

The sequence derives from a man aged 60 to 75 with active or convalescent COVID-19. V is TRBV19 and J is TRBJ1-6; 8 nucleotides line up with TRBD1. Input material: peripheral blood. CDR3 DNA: TGTGCCAGTGGGGACAGGCCTAATTCACCCCTCCACTTT. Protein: CASGDRPNSPLHF.